This T cell receptor (beta chain) appears in the sequencing data of a study of blood T cell repertoires in COVID-19. Study overall: Whether acute or convalescent, the COVID-19 samples came from the United States, Italy and Spain. PBMCs, B-cell-depleted T cells, or T cells provided the cDNA or gDNA that made up the material.

Study members were between about 18 and 90 years old and lived in around 24 US regions. In the original processing: It was from reference gene primer amplification that nucleated cell counts were estimated. The repertoire was sequenced with immunoSEQ multiplex PCR; TCRdb's copy has only in-frame clones and lacks some. The V and J calls and the clone size are those of that table, but D and trimming were determined from the DNA. The sample gives 350,000 to 450,000 clones, 85% to 90% of which show up once; about 1.1% is in the top ten. Germline CDR1 is SGDLS and CDR2 is YYNGEE. The V end lost 0 bases, the J end lost 3 bases, and 10 bases lay between the germline ends. The CDR3 runs to 14 residues.

The V and J genes are TRBV9 and TRBJ2-7; D possibly corresponds to TRBD2 (6 bases). Sequenced sample: PBMCs or T cells enriched from blood (not recorded which). This TCR was sampled from a man younger than 40 who had recovered from COVID-19. The CDR3: CASSVGWTNYEQYF. DNA of the CDR3: TGTGCCAGCAGCGTAGGATGGACTAACTACGAGCAGTACTTC.